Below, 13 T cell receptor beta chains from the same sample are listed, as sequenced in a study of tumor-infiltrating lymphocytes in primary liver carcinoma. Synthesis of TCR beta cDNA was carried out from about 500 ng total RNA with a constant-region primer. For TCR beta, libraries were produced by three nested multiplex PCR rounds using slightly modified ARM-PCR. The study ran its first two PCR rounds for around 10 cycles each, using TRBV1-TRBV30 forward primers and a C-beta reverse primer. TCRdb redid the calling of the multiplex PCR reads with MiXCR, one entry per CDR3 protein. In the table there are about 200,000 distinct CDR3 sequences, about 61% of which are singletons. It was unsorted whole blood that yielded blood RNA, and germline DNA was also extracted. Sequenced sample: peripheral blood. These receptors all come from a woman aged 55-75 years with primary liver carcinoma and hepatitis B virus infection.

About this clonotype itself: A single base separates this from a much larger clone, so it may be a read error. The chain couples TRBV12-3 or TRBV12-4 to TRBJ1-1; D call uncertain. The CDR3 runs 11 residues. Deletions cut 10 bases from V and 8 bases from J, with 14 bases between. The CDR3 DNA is TGTGCCATCATCCTGCGGGGAGAAGCTTTCTTT. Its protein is CAIILRGEAFF.

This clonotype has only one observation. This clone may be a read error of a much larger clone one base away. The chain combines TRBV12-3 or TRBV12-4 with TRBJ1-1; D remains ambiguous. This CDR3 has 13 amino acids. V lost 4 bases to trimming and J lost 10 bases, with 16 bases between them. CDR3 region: CASSSGPLLRAFF. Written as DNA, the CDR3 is TGTGCCAGCAGTTCGGGTCCCCTGCTGCGAGCTTTCTTT.

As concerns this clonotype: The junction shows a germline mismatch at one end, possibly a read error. The CDR3 bases are TGTGCCCGCAGTTTAGCGGGAGGGACAGATACGCAGTATTTT. Its translation is CARSLAGGTDTQYF. The gene calls are TRBV12-3 or TRBV12-4 and TRBJ2-3; 11 bases match TRBD2. The CDR3 length is 14 residues.

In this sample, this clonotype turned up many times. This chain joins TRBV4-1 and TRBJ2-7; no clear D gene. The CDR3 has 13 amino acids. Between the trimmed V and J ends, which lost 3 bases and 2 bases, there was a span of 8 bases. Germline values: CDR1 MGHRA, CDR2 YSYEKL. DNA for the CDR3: TGCGCCAGCAGCCAGGCGCAAACCTACGAGCAGTACTTC. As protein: CASSQAQTYEQYF.

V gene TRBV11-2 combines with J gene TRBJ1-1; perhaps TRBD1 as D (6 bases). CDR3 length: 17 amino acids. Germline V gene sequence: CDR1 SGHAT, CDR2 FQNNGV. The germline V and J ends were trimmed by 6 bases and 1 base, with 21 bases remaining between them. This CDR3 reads CASRPLDRALENTEAFF. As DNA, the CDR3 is TGTGCCAGCAGACCCCTGGACAGAGCTTTGGAGAACACTGAAGCTTTCTTT.

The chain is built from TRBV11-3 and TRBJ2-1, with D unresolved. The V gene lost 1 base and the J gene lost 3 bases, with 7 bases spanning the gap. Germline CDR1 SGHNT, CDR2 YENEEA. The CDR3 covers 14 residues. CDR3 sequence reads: CASSLGVSYNEQFF. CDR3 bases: TGTGCCAGCAGCTTAGGGGTTAGCTACAATGAGCAGTTCTTC.

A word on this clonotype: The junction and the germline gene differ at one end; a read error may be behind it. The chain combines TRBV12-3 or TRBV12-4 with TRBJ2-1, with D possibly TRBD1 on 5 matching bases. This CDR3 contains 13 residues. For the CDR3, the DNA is TGTACCAGCAGTACGACAGCTTACAATGTGCAGTTCTTC. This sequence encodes CTSSTTAYNVQFF.

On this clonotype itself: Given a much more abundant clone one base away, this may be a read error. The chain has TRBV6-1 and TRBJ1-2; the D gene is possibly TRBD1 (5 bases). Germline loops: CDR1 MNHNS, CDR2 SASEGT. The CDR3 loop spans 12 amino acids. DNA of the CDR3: TGTGCCATCAGTTCGCAGGGTCTTGGCTACACCTTC. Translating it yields CAISSQGLGYTF.

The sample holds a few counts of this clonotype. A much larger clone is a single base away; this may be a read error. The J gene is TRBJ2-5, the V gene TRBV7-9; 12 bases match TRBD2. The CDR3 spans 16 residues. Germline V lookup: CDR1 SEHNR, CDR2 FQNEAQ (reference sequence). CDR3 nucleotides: TGTGTCAGCAGCCCTCGACTAGCGGGAGAATTGGGGACCCAGTACTTC. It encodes CVSSPRLAGELGTQYF.

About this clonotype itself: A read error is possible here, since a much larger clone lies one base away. CDR3 sequence reads: CSVGCTGANVLTF. The CDR3 DNA is TGCAGCGTAGGGTGCACTGGGGCCAACGTCCTGACTTTC. J is TRBJ2-6 and V is TRBV29-1, with D uncertain. Germline V gene lookup returns CDR1 SQVTM and CDR2 ANQGSEA. This CDR3 has 13 amino acids. V gave up 6 bases and J gave up 2 bases, with 8 bases separating them.

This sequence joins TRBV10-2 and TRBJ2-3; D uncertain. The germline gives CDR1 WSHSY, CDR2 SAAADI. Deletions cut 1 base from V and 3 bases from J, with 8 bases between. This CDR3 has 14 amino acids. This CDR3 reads CASSEFQNTDTQYF. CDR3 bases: TGCGCCAGCAGTGAGTTCCAGAATACAGATACGCAGTATTTT.

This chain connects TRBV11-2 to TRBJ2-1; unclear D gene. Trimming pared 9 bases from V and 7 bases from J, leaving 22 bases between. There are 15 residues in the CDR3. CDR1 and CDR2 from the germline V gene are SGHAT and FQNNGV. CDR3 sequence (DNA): TGTGCCAGTACCTTAGAAAGCACCCTTAGGAATGAGCAGTTCTTC. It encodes CASTLESTLRNEQFF.

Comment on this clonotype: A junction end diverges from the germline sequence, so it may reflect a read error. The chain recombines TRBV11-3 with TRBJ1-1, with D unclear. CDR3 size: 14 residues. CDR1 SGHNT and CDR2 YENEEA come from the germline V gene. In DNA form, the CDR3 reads TGTGCCAGCAGCCCCGTTGTCGAGAACACTGAATCTATCTTT. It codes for CASSPVVENTESIF. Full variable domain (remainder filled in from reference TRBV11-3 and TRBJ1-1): EAGVVQSPRYKIIEKKQPVAFWCNPISGHNTLYWYLQNLGQGPELLIRYENEEAVDDSQLPKDRFSAERLKGVDSTLKIQPAELGDSAVYLCASSPVVENTESIFGQGTRLTVV.